Listed below are T cell receptor beta chains from one sample, sequenced in a study of T cells in Graves' hyperthyroidism and ophthalmopathy. TCRdb re-derived calls from the multiplex PCR reads in MiXCR, one entry per CDR3 protein. Here the sample spans 250,000 or so distinct CDR3 sequences, about 14% being singletons. Specimen: blood. All receptors derive from a woman aged 35 to 49 with Graves' hyperthyroidism that later progressed to Graves' ophthalmopathy. The CDR3 runs from the conserved cysteine through the conserved F or W. The order of the fields is D gene, J gene, V gene, clone size, CDR3 protein, CDR3 DNA. A D gene is named only where the DNA matches it firmly. Expanded clones get a size class; other rows say once, few or many, or leave the size out.

d_gene: -; j_gene: TRBJ2-7; v_gene: TRBV5-5; abundance: many; CDR3aa: CASSSLTQEQYF; CDR3nt: TGTGCCAGCAGCTCTCTGACCCAGGAGCAGTACTTC
d_gene: TRBD2; j_gene: TRBJ2-5; v_gene: TRBV3-1; abundance: few; CDR3aa: CASSPTSGASGETQYF; CDR3nt: TGTGCCAGTAGCCCGACTAGCGGGGCTTCTGGAGAGACCCAGTACTTC
d_gene: TRBD1; j_gene: TRBJ1-6; v_gene: TRBV20-1; abundance: many; CDR3aa: CSARSRDRGRRDESPLHF; CDR3nt: TGCAGTGCTAGATCCCGGGACAGGGGGCGCCGGGATGAATCACCCCTCCACTTT
d_gene: TRBD2; j_gene: TRBJ2-7; v_gene: TRBV2; abundance: -; CDR3aa: CASSPLAGFEQYF; CDR3nt: TGTGCCAGCAGTCCCCTAGCGGGATTCGAGCAGTACTTC
d_gene: TRBD2; j_gene: TRBJ2-7; v_gene: TRBV7-2; abundance: few; CDR3aa: CASSLVGLLLSCEQYF; CDR3nt: TGTGCCAGCAGCTTAGTGGGACTACTTCTCTCCTGCGAGCAGTACTTC
d_gene: -; j_gene: TRBJ2-5; v_gene: TRBV28; abundance: -; CDR3aa: CASSLPATDATETQYF; CDR3nt: TGTGCCAGCAGTTTACCCGCCACGGACGCTACAGAGACCCAGTACTTC
d_gene: -; j_gene: TRBJ2-3; v_gene: TRBV7-3; abundance: many; CDR3aa: CASSLGGRPSSTDTQYF; CDR3nt: TGTGCCAGCAGCTTAGGGGGCCGCCCTTCTAGCACAGATACGCAGTATTTT
d_gene: -; j_gene: TRBJ1-1; v_gene: TRBV13; abundance: many; CDR3aa: CASSLGDFGPHFRAFF; CDR3nt: TGTGCCAGCAGCTTAGGCGATTTTGGACCGCACTTTAGGGCTTTCTTT
d_gene: -; j_gene: TRBJ1-2; v_gene: TRBV5-1; abundance: many; CDR3aa: CASRFRDNKAYGYTF; CDR3nt: TGCGCCAGCAGATTCCGGGACAACAAAGCCTATGGCTACACCTTC
d_gene: -; j_gene: TRBJ2-1; v_gene: TRBV13; abundance: -; CDR3aa: CASSLRCLDEQFF; CDR3nt: TGTGCCAGCAGCTTACGCTGCCTCGATGAGCAGTTCTTC
d_gene: -; j_gene: TRBJ1-2; v_gene: TRBV11-3; abundance: -; CDR3aa: CASSLTEIPGTPYYGYTF; CDR3nt: TGTGCCAGCAGCTTAACCGAGATACCGGGGACACCCTACTATGGCTACACCTTC
d_gene: TRBD2; j_gene: TRBJ2-7; v_gene: TRBV18; abundance: -; CDR3aa: CASSSLPGLAGYYEQYF; CDR3nt: TGTGCCAGCTCATCCCTACCGGGACTAGCGGGTTACTACGAGCAGTACTTC
d_gene: -; j_gene: TRBJ2-1; v_gene: TRBV16; abundance: many; CDR3aa: CASSQGSAYNEQFF; CDR3nt: TGTGCCAGCAGCCAAGGGTCCGCCTACAATGAGCAGTTCTTC
d_gene: -; j_gene: TRBJ2-5; v_gene: TRBV28; abundance: many; CDR3aa: CASSSRGLQETQYF; CDR3nt: TGTGCCAGCAGTTCCAGGGGCCTCCAAGAGACCCAGTACTTC
d_gene: TRBD1; j_gene: TRBJ2-1; v_gene: TRBV7-9; abundance: many; CDR3aa: CASSLGTGKFF; CDR3nt: TGTGCCAGCAGCTTAGGGACAGGCAAGTTCTTC
d_gene: -; j_gene: TRBJ2-3; v_gene: TRBV10-3; abundance: many; CDR3aa: CAISPRGTSTDTQYF; CDR3nt: TGTGCCATCAGTCCTAGGGGGACTTCAACAGATACGCAGTATTTT
d_gene: -; j_gene: TRBJ1-6; v_gene: TRBV2; abundance: -; CDR3aa: CASSGRHDTYNSPLHF; CDR3nt: TGTGCCAGCAGCGGACGGCACGATACCTATAATTCACCCCTCCACTTT
d_gene: -; j_gene: TRBJ2-1; v_gene: TRBV7-3; abundance: many; CDR3aa: CASSSQKYNEQFF; CDR3nt: TGTGCCAGCAGCTCCCAAAAATACAATGAGCAGTTCTTC
d_gene: TRBD2; j_gene: TRBJ2-1; v_gene: TRBV11-2; abundance: many; CDR3aa: CASSLLAGGVYNEQFF; CDR3nt: TGTGCCAGCAGCCTACTAGCGGGAGGGGTCTACAATGAGCAGTTCTTC
d_gene: -; j_gene: TRBJ1-3; v_gene: TRBV5-1; abundance: many; CDR3aa: CASSLESGQILSSGNTIYF; CDR3nt: TGCGCCAGCAGCTTGGAAAGTGGACAGATCCTTTCATCTGGAAACACCATATATTTT
d_gene: TRBD1; j_gene: TRBJ2-7; v_gene: TRBV5-1; abundance: many; CDR3aa: CASSLTGISYEQYF; CDR3nt: TGCGCCAGCAGCCTGACAGGGATAAGTTACGAGCAGTACTTC
d_gene: -; j_gene: TRBJ2-7; v_gene: TRBV6-1; abundance: few; CDR3aa: CASSESQGPSYEQYF; CDR3nt: TGTGCCAGCAGTGAATCCCAGGGCCCCTCCTACGAGCAGTACTTC
d_gene: -; j_gene: TRBJ1-1; v_gene: TRBV29-1; abundance: many; CDR3aa: CSVAGVGTEAFF; CDR3nt: TGCAGCGTTGCAGGGGTTGGCACTGAAGCTTTCTTT
d_gene: -; j_gene: TRBJ2-2; v_gene: TRBV3-1; abundance: many; CDR3aa: CASSPERDLNTGELFF; CDR3nt: TGTGCCAGCAGCCCAGAAAGGGACTTAAACACCGGGGAGCTGTTTTTT
d_gene: -; j_gene: TRBJ2-2; v_gene: TRBV12-5; abundance: many; CDR3aa: CASGLASGTSPGELFF; CDR3nt: TGTGCTAGTGGTTTGGCTTCCGGGACTTCACCCGGGGAGCTGTTTTTT
d_gene: TRBD1; j_gene: TRBJ2-6; v_gene: TRBV10-3; abundance: few; CDR3aa: CAIARDRYLTF; CDR3nt: TGTGCCATTGCCCGGGACAGATACTTGACATTC
d_gene: TRBD1; j_gene: TRBJ2-7; v_gene: TRBV6-1; abundance: many; CDR3aa: CASSHPWTGPYEQYF; CDR3nt: TGTGCCAGCAGTCACCCGTGGACAGGGCCATACGAGCAGTACTTC
d_gene: -; j_gene: TRBJ1-6; v_gene: TRBV7-2; abundance: many; CDR3aa: CASSLAPSSYNSPLHF; CDR3nt: TGTGCCAGCAGCTTAGCCCCAAGCTCCTATAATTCACCCCTCCACTTT
d_gene: -; j_gene: TRBJ2-1; v_gene: TRBV27; abundance: many; CDR3aa: CASSLLGSSYNEQFF; CDR3nt: TGTGCCAGCAGTTTATTGGGGTCTTCCTACAATGAGCAGTTCTTC
d_gene: -; j_gene: TRBJ2-3; v_gene: TRBV29-1; abundance: -; CDR3aa: CSFRTDTQYF; CDR3nt: TGCAGCTTCCGCACAGATACGCAGTATTTT
d_gene: -; j_gene: TRBJ2-7; v_gene: TRBV5-1; abundance: -; CDR3aa: CASSLAGGTGPYEQYF; CDR3nt: TGCGCCAGCAGCTTGGCGGGAGGAACAGGGCCCTACGAGCAGTACTTC
d_gene: TRBD1; j_gene: TRBJ1-1; v_gene: TRBV5-6; abundance: many; CDR3aa: CASSWGQGGLTTEAFF; CDR3nt: TGTGCCAGCAGCTGGGGACAGGGCGGATTGACCACTGAAGCTTTCTTT
d_gene: TRBD1; j_gene: TRBJ1-4; v_gene: TRBV7-7; abundance: many; CDR3aa: CASSCAFPRQGPRPLEKLFF; CDR3nt: TGTGCTAGCAGCTGCGCATTCCCTCGACAGGGGCCTAGACCATTGGAAAAACTGTTTTTT
d_gene: TRBD1; j_gene: TRBJ1-1; v_gene: TRBV4-2; abundance: -; CDR3aa: CASSPLTGMNTEAFF; CDR3nt: TGTGCCAGCAGCCCCTTGACAGGGATGAACACTGAAGCTTTCTTT
d_gene: -; j_gene: TRBJ2-2; v_gene: TRBV19; abundance: -; CDR3aa: CASSIGYGPNTGELFF; CDR3nt: TGTGCCAGTAGTATAGGTTACGGGCCGAACACCGGGGAGCTGTTTTTT
d_gene: TRBD1; j_gene: TRBJ1-1; v_gene: TRBV14; abundance: few; CDR3aa: CASSTRRTGNTEAFF; CDR3nt: TGTGCCAGCAGCACCCGCCGGACAGGGAACACTGAAGCTTTCTTT
d_gene: TRBD1; j_gene: TRBJ2-3; v_gene: TRBV29-1; abundance: few; CDR3aa: CSVAGTGGTDTQYF; CDR3nt: TGCAGCGTTGCGGGGACAGGGGGCACAGATACGCAGTATTTT
d_gene: TRBD1; j_gene: TRBJ2-3; v_gene: TRBV2; abundance: many; CDR3aa: CASSISTGLRADTQYF; CDR3nt: TGTGCCAGCAGTATCTCGACAGGGTTGAGAGCAGATACGCAGTATTTT
d_gene: -; j_gene: TRBJ2-7; v_gene: TRBV28; abundance: many; CDR3aa: CASTPSAGYNYEQYF; CDR3nt: TGTGCCAGCACCCCCAGCGCGGGATATAACTACGAGCAGTACTTC
d_gene: -; j_gene: TRBJ1-6; v_gene: TRBV12-3/TRBV12-4; abundance: -; CDR3aa: CASSFRWNSPLHF; CDR3nt: TGTGCCAGCAGTTTCCGTTGGAATTCACCCCTCCACTTT
d_gene: TRBD2; j_gene: TRBJ2-3; v_gene: TRBV27; abundance: -; CDR3aa: CASSPTSLAGGVYDTQYF; CDR3nt: TGTGCCAGCAGTCCAACTTCGTTAGCGGGAGGGGTTTACGATACGCAGTATTTT
d_gene: TRBD1; j_gene: TRBJ1-4; v_gene: TRBV27; abundance: many; CDR3aa: CASIPHTSRDRNEKLFF; CDR3nt: TGTGCCAGCATTCCACATACCTCCCGGGACAGAAATGAAAAACTGTTTTTT
d_gene: TRBD2; j_gene: TRBJ2-1; v_gene: TRBV5-6; abundance: many; CDR3aa: CASSSFGREHYNEQFF; CDR3nt: TGTGCCAGCAGCTCCTTTGGGCGGGAGCACTACAATGAGCAGTTCTTC
d_gene: TRBD2; j_gene: TRBJ2-7; v_gene: TRBV12-3/TRBV12-4; abundance: many; CDR3aa: CASRYRSGEGSYEQYF; CDR3nt: TGTGCCAGCAGATACCGTAGCGGGGAGGGCTCCTACGAGCAGTACTTC
d_gene: -; j_gene: TRBJ1-4; v_gene: TRBV28; abundance: many; CDR3aa: CASGKPSEKLFF; CDR3nt: TGTGCCAGCGGGAAGCCTTCCGAAAAACTGTTTTTT
d_gene: TRBD1; j_gene: TRBJ1-6; v_gene: TRBV15; abundance: many; CDR3aa: CATSTTTGDGGNSPLHF; CDR3nt: TGTGCCACCAGCACAACGACAGGGGATGGGGGAAATTCACCCCTCCACTTT
d_gene: -; j_gene: TRBJ2-1; v_gene: TRBV4-1; abundance: many; CDR3aa: CASSQGYIGNEQFF; CDR3nt: TGCGCCAGCAGCCAAGGATATATCGGCAATGAGCAGTTCTTC
d_gene: -; j_gene: TRBJ1-5; v_gene: TRBV12-3/TRBV12-4; abundance: few; CDR3aa: CASSGTSGGQPQHF; CDR3nt: TGTGCCAGCAGTGGGACATCCGGGGGTCAGCCCCAGCATTTT
d_gene: -; j_gene: TRBJ2-7; v_gene: TRBV5-5; abundance: few; CDR3aa: CASRLVLGSYEQYF; CDR3nt: TGTGCCAGCAGATTGGTTCTTGGCTCCTACGAGCAGTACTTC
d_gene: -; j_gene: TRBJ1-1; v_gene: TRBV6-1; abundance: many; CDR3aa: CASSSDRRNTEAFF; CDR3nt: TGTGCCAGCAGCTCCGACCGGCGAAACACTGAAGCTTTCTTT
d_gene: TRBD1; j_gene: TRBJ2-7; v_gene: TRBV7-9; abundance: many; CDR3aa: CASSYTGEYEQYF; CDR3nt: TGTGCCAGCAGTTACACAGGGGAATACGAGCAGTACTTC
d_gene: TRBD2; j_gene: TRBJ2-2; v_gene: TRBV7-3; abundance: few; CDR3aa: CASSLTPTGGRSGELFF; CDR3nt: TGTGCCAGCAGCTTAACCCCGACTGGCGGGAGATCCGGGGAGCTGTTTTTT